Listed below are T cell receptor beta chains from one sample, sequenced in a study of blood T cell repertoires in COVID-19. TCRdb's copy holds only in-frame clones and misses some; the assay was immunoSEQ multiplex PCR. This repertoire shows 100,000 to 150,000 clones, 60% to 80% found once; its top ten account for more than 5.5%. The sample comprised peripheral blood. These receptors all come from a man in his 60s with acute or convalescent COVID-19. Both conserved end residues are part of each CDR3. A D gene is named only where the DNA matches it firmly. Clone size is stated in some rows and not others, as once, few, many or a class when expanded.

d_call clone_size j_call v_call cdr3_aa cdr3_nt
NA NA TRBJ1-2 TRBV28 CASSILQGNYGYTF TGTGCCAGCAGTATCTTACAGGGAAACTATGGCTACACCTTC
TRBD2 NA TRBJ2-1 TRBV7-9 CASSFRGDQPGLAINEQFF TGTGCCAGCAGCTTTCGTGGGGACCAGCCGGGACTAGCAATTAATGAGCAGTTCTTC
NA NA TRBJ1-2 TRBV12-2 CASRERGRVGTAEANYGYTF TGTGCAAGTCGAGAAAGGGGTCGAGTGGGGACAGCGGAAGCTAACTATGGCTACACCTTC
TRBD2 NA TRBJ2-1 TRBV9 CASSVGGSSEQFF TGTGCCAGCAGCGTGGGGGGGTCGAGTGAGCAGTTCTTC
NA NA TRBJ2-7 TRBV5-8 CASSLGGRTYEQYF TGTGCCAGCAGCTTGGGTGGGAGGACCTACGAGCAGTACTTC
TRBD2 NA TRBJ2-1 TRBV5-1 CASLLGAGGPGSYNEQFF TGCGCCAGCCTCCTGGGAGCGGGAGGGCCCGGCTCCTACAATGAGCAGTTCTTC
TRBD2 NA TRBJ2-7 TRBV18 CASSLGGRIYEQYF TGTGCCAGCTCATTAGGCGGGAGGATATACGAGCAGTACTTC
NA NA TRBJ2-3 TRBV18 CASSPSRFIDTQYF TGTGCCAGCTCACCAAGCAGGTTTATTGATACGCAGTATTTT
NA NA TRBJ2-2 TRBV19 CASRWEGEFGELFF TGTGCCAGTAGATGGGAGGGGGAATTCGGGGAGCTGTTTTTT
TRBD2 NA TRBJ2-3 TRBV19 CASLAGASISTDTQYF TGTGCCAGTTTAGCGGGAGCGAGTATCAGCACAGATACGCAGTATTTT
TRBD1 NA TRBJ2-7 TRBV5-6 CASSWGTGDSYEQYF TGTGCCAGCAGCTGGGGGACAGGGGACTCCTACGAGCAGTACTTC
NA few TRBJ2-7 TRBV7-2 CASSLGGGAGEQYF TGTGCCAGCAGCTTAGGAGGGGGCGCGGGGGAGCAGTACTTC
TRBD1 NA TRBJ1-2 TRBV30 CAWSGPGGYYGYTF TGTGCCTGGAGCGGCCCAGGGGGATACTATGGCTACACCTTC
TRBD2 few TRBJ2-4 TRBV7-2 CASSSLSLAGGDIQYF TGTGCCAGCAGCTCCCTGTCCCTAGCGGGGGGGGACATTCAGTACTTC
NA NA TRBJ1-1 TRBV11-2 CASSLQGGTEAFF TGTGCCAGCAGCTTACAGGGTGGGACTGAAGCTTTCTTT
NA NA TRBJ2-3 TRBV27 CASSLSSLATQYF TGTGCCAGCAGTTTATCGTCACTAGCTACGCAGTATTTT
TRBD1 many TRBJ2-1 TRBV30 CANNRDRGADEQFF TGTGCCAACAACCGGGACAGGGGTGCGGATGAGCAGTTCTTC
TRBD1 NA TRBJ1-2 TRBV28 CASSPGGAGDYGYTF TGTGCCAGCAGCCCAGGGGGCGCAGGGGACTATGGCTACACCTTC
NA NA TRBJ2-5 TRBV29-1 CSVLIPGRETQYF TGCAGCGTTCTTATCCCAGGAAGGGAGACCCAGTACTTC
TRBD2 NA TRBJ2-6 TRBV10-2 CASSELFSGNFGANVLTF TGCGCCAGCAGTGAGTTGTTTAGCGGGAATTTTGGGGCCAACGTCCTGACTTTC
NA NA TRBJ2-7 TRBV18 CASSPQREPNEQYF TGTGCCAGCTCACCACAACGGGAGCCCAACGAGCAGTACTTC
TRBD1 NA TRBJ1-1 TRBV28 CASSSAGTGTAFF TGTGCCAGCAGTTCCGCCGGGACAGGGACTGCTTTCTTT
NA many TRBJ2-2 TRBV12-5 CASRGWNTGELFF TGTGCTAGTCGCGGGTGGAACACCGGGGAGCTGTTTTTT
NA NA TRBJ1-2 TRBV7-6 CASSSSAAGANYGYTF TGTGCCAGCAGCTCGAGCGCGGCAGGGGCGAACTATGGCTACACCTTC
NA NA TRBJ2-3 TRBV7-2 CASSLGTLPDTQYF TGTGCCAGCAGCTTAGGGACTCTTCCAGATACGCAGTATTTT
NA NA TRBJ1-1 TRBV9 CASSVDSHTEAFF TGTGCCAGCAGCGTAGATAGTCACACTGAAGCTTTCTTT
TRBD2 NA TRBJ2-7 TRBV6-4 CASAREVSYEQYF TGTGCCAGCGCGCGGGAGGTGTCCTACGAGCAGTACTTC
NA NA TRBJ1-5 TRBV2 CASTESVQGRQPQHF TGTGCCAGCACCGAGTCGGTGCAGGGGCGTCAGCCCCAGCATTTT
NA NA TRBJ1-5 TRBV10-2 CASRDRGGFQPQHF TGCGCCAGCAGGGACAGAGGTGGCTTCCAGCCCCAGCATTTT
TRBD1 NA TRBJ1-2 TRBV27 CASSSRTGTYGYTF TGTGCCAGCAGTTCCAGGACAGGGACCTATGGCTACACCTTC
TRBD2 NA TRBJ2-3 TRBV5-1 CASSHRLAGRTDTQYF TGCGCCAGCAGCCACAGACTAGCGGGGCGCACAGATACGCAGTATTTT
NA NA TRBJ1-2 TRBV11-2 CASSLYGDGYTF TGTGCCAGCAGCTTATACGGGGATGGCTACACCTTC
NA once TRBJ1-2 TRBV30 CAWSGPREGYTF TGTGCCTGGAGTGGTCCGAGAGAGGGCTACACCTTC
NA NA TRBJ1-2 TRBV29-1 CSVEVGRQGANYGYTF TGCAGCGTTGAAGTGGGGAGGCAGGGAGCGAACTATGGCTACACCTTC
NA NA TRBJ1-5 TRBV30 CAWSVDTNQPQHF TGTGCCTGGAGTGTTGACACCAATCAGCCCCAGCATTTT
NA NA TRBJ2-3 TRBV7-3 CASSLGVHTQYF TGTGCCAGCAGCTTGGGCGTGCATACGCAGTATTTT
TRBD1 NA TRBJ1-3 TRBV5-1 CASSGGGTGSSGNTIYF TGCGCCAGCAGCGGTGGCGGGACAGGGAGCTCTGGAAACACCATATATTTT
TRBD1 NA TRBJ1-2 TRBV24-1 CATSRRSGTGSSYTF TGTGCCACCAGTAGACGTTCCGGGACAGGGAGTAGCTACACCTTC
NA NA TRBJ2-1 TRBV3-1/TRBV3-2 CASSRDPGINEQFF TGTGCCAGCAGCCGCGATCCAGGGATCAATGAGCAGTTCTTC
NA NA TRBJ1-1 TRBV19 CASSIEEGTEAFF TGTGCCAGTAGTATCGAGGAGGGGACTGAAGCTTTCTTT
NA few TRBJ1-6 TRBV6-5 CASTGQIYNSPLHF TGTGCCAGCACCGGACAGATTTATAATTCACCCCTCCACTTT
NA NA TRBJ2-5 TRBV11-2 CASSTQGSGSQYF TGTGCCAGCAGCACCCAGGGGTCGGGGTCCCAGTACTTC
NA NA TRBJ1-4 TRBV29-1 CSVVLATNEKLFF TGCAGCGTTGTCCTTGCAACTAATGAAAAACTGTTTTTT
NA NA TRBJ1-2 TRBV7-3 CASSSERGYGYTF TGTGCCAGCAGCTCCGAGCGAGGCTATGGCTACACCTTC
NA few TRBJ1-4 TRBV6-6 CAVRSSLGGTQKLFF TGTGCCGTACGTTCGTCTTTGGGGGGGACGCAAAAACTGTTTTTT
TRBD1 NA TRBJ1-2 TRBV29-1 CSVGDREDYGYTF TGCAGCGTTGGGGACAGGGAAGACTATGGCTACACCTTC
NA NA TRBJ1-6 TRBV11-2 CASSLGQGNGYNSPLHF TGTGCCAGCAGCTTAGGGCAGGGCAATGGCTATAATTCACCCCTCCACTTT
TRBD1 NA TRBJ2-7 TRBV12-5 CASGLGVPGTGFYEQYF TGTGCTAGTGGTTTGGGAGTCCCCGGGACAGGGTTCTACGAGCAGTACTTC
TRBD2 few TRBJ2-7 TRBV3-1/TRBV3-2 CASSYMGTSGGPTYEQYF TGTGCCAGCAGCTATATGGGGACTAGCGGGGGCCCCACCTACGAGCAGTACTTC
TRBD2 NA TRBJ2-7 TRBV11-2 CASSATSGSYEQYF TGTGCCAGCAGCGCGACTAGCGGGAGCTACGAGCAGTACTTC
NA NA TRBJ1-1 TRBV19 CASLPRWDKTENTEAFF TGTGCCAGTTTACCGAGATGGGACAAAACCGAGAACACTGAAGCTTTCTTT
NA NA TRBJ1-2 TRBV30 CAWTQQGGEGYTF TGTGCCTGGACCCAACAGGGAGGGGAAGGCTACACCTTC
NA once TRBJ1-2 TRBV12-3/TRBV12-4 CASSPRNYGYTF TGTGCCAGCAGTCCGCGGAACTATGGCTACACCTTC
TRBD1 NA TRBJ1-6 TRBV7-6 CASSLLVGQGTENSPLHF TGTGCCAGCAGCTTATTAGTCGGACAGGGGACAGAAAATTCACCCCTCCACTTT
TRBD1 NA TRBJ2-1 TRBV5-1 CASSTGQGAVEQFF TGCGCCAGCAGTACGGGACAGGGGGCGGTTGAGCAGTTCTTC